The T cell receptor beta chain described here comes from a study of cytomegalovirus exposure and HLA in healthy donors. For the study at large: Around 180 million T cells yielded 100 million or so unique TCR beta sequences in earlier analysis.

Nominal health characterized the donors when sampled, though unrecorded immune exposures were likely. The PCR was carried out with 60 Vbeta primers and 13 Jbeta primers. In the authors' methods: The count from a later analysis was some 76 million unique TCR beta chains, 9.5 million to 11 million of them shared. TCRdb's copy holds only in-frame clones and misses some; the assay was immunoSEQ multiplex PCR. The D gene and trimming were derived from the DNA, and the V and J assignments and clone size from that table. The sample has 98,000 or so clones; around 80% are singletons. The CDR3 is made up of 12 amino acids. Trimming pared 3 bases from V and 6 bases from J, leaving 7 bases between. The germline gives CDR1 SGDLS, CDR2 YYNGEE.

The specimen sequenced was PBMCs. The rearrangement joins TRBV9 to TRBJ2-1; D unresolved. This receptor was obtained from a woman aged 40 to 49 in good health and CMV-seronegative. This CDR3 reads CASSGSGNEQFF. In DNA form, the CDR3 reads TGTGCCAGCAGCGGCAGTGGCAATGAGCAGTTCTTC.